This passage covers 5 T cell receptor beta chains from one sample sequenced in a study of post-analysis software for immune sequencing data. Study-wide results and caveats: Among roughly 5 TRBV segments more frequent in patients than controls were TRBV5-6, TRBV5-1 and TRBV20-1.

Each TCR beta cDNA library carried unique molecular identifiers. MiXCR, run by TCRdb on the PCR reads, gives a single entry per CDR3 protein. The table lists roughly 800,000 distinct CDR3 sequences, around 45% of them singletons, with around 4.7% in the top ten. No antigen is known for these receptors. The sample comprised blood. The receptors originated from a girl aged 10 to 17 with multiple sclerosis.

The chain is built from TRBV28 and TRBJ2-1; 8 bases line up with TRBD2. Germline V gives CDR1 MDHEN, CDR2 SYDVKM. CDR3 length: 12 residues. V was pared by 5 bases and J by 10 bases, with 4 bases of the junction left unmatched. CDR3 region: CASSLIAGEQFF. The CDR3 DNA is TGTGCCAGCAGTCTAATAGCGGGAGAGCAGTTCTTC.

The chain has TRBV5-1 and TRBJ2-1; 8 bases align to TRBD2. The CDR3 consists of 18 residues. Germline values: CDR1 SGHRS, CDR2 YFSETQ. Trimming took 4 bases from V and 8 from J; bases not matched to a gene: 20. The CDR3 is CASSRNPWREVYSDEQFF. The CDR3 coding sequence is TGCGCCAGCAGCCGGAACCCCTGGCGGGAGGTGTATTCGGATGAGCAGTTCTTC.

This chain links TRBV5-1 with TRBJ2-1, with D tentatively TRBD1 or TRBD2 (5 bases each). Looked up from germline, CDR1 is SGHRS and CDR2 is YFSETQ. V dropped 4 bases and J dropped 9 bases, with 17 bases sitting between them. The CDR3 is made up of 14 amino acids. In nucleotides, the CDR3 is TGCGCCAGCAGCAGGGACGTTCTGGCGGGTGAGCAGTTCTTC. Translated, it gives CASSRDVLAGEQFF. Drawing the rest from reference TRBV5-1 and TRBJ2-1, the complete variable domain is KAGVTQTPRYLIKTRGQQVTLSCSPISGHRSVSWYQQTPGQGLQFLFEYFSETQRNKGNFPGRFSGRQFSNSRSEMNVSTLELGDSALYLCASSRDVLAGEQFFGPGTRLTVL.

The rearrangement uses TRBV7-2 and TRBJ2-3, with D perhaps TRBD2 (5 bases). Trimming shortened V by 5 bases and J by 1 base, and 13 bases separated the two germline ends. Per germline, CDR1 SGHTA and CDR2 FQGNSA. The CDR3 covers 15 residues. The CDR3 DNA follows: TGTGCCAGCAGCCCTAGGGAGTTTGGCACAGATACGCAGTATTTT. Translated, it gives CASSPREFGTDTQYF.

The CDR3 sequence: CASMLKEGQYF. The CDR3 nucleotides are TGTGCCAGCATGTTAAAGGAAGGGCAGTATTTT. The J gene is TRBJ2-3, the V gene TRBV12-3 or TRBV12-4; no firm D call. CDR3 length: 11 amino acids. Trimming cost V 7 bases and J 11 bases, with 13 bases left between them.